This T cell receptor beta chain was captured in a study of human T cells and chemical hapten exposure. Looking at the study overall: Patients' scalps got diphenylcyclopropenone weekly throughout the approximately 25-week study.

TCRdb reprocessed the RACE reads via MiXCR and lists one record per CDR3 protein. The sample has about 190,000 distinct CDR3 sequences; around 23% are singletons. Time point reported: patch test 3, about 24 weeks after DPC sensitization. Treatment given: therapeutic diphenylcyclopropenone sensitization with weekly scalp DPC. Each patch-test visit's blood sample preceded patch application. This clonotype was counted only a few times. The input for sequencing was whole blood, taken in connection with sensitization to the hapten diphenylcyclopropenone (DPC). This clonotype was obtained from a woman in her forties with alopecia areata. Some clones in this sample may be carry-over from other donors' samples.

The CDR3 protein is CASSPRLAVTYNEQFF. CDR3 sequence (DNA): TGTGCCAGCAGCCCGAGACTAGCGGTCACCTACAATGAGCAGTTCTTC. The chain recombines TRBV7-6 with TRBJ2-1; 9 bases line up with TRBD2. The CDR3 has 16 amino acids. J lost 2 bases, V lost 5 bases, and 7 bases had no gene match. CDR1 is SGHVS and CDR2 is FNYEAQ in the germline V gene. The full variable domain, its missing parts supplied by reference TRBV7-6 and TRBJ2-1, is GAGVSQSPRYKVTKRGQDVALRCDPISGHVSLYWYRQALGQGPEFLTYFNYEAQQDKSGLPNDRFSAERPEGSISTLTIQRTEQRDSAMYRCASSPRLAVTYNEQFFGPGTRLTVL.